This entry lists 26 T cell receptor beta chains sequenced from one sample in a study of regulatory T cells in long-lasting Graves disease. Arm-PCR of CDR3 regions and iRepertoire HTBI primers were used to build TCR beta libraries. One entry per CDR3 protein results from TCRdb running MiXCR on the multiplex PCR reads. The sample carries around 460,000 distinct CDR3 sequences, under 25% recorded once. The time point was: persistent/refractory GD, antithyroid drugs over 5 years with positive TRAb. RNA from PBMCs was the source of the TCR library. The sample consisted of peripheral blood mononuclear cells (PBMCs), taken when the disease was refractory, from a patient treated with antithyroid drugs. The source of these receptors is a female donor with Graves disease.

This clonotype occurred many times. The chain joins TRBV16 to TRBJ1-2; D gene ambiguous. The V gene's germline CDR1 is KGHSY and CDR2 FQNENV. Deletions cut 6 bases from V and 0 bases from J, with 14 bases between. The CDR3 consists of 15 residues. The CDR3 loop reads CASSPSRETNYGYTF. In DNA, the CDR3 is TGTGCCAGCAGTCCCTCAAGGGAGACTAACTATGGCTACACCTTC.

This clonotype occurred many times. The chain combines TRBV28 with TRBJ1-4; D remains ambiguous. V lost 4 bases to trimming and J lost 0 bases, with 9 bases between them. Germline V CDR1 and CDR2: MDHEN, SYDVKM. CDR3 length: 15 amino acids. The CDR3 DNA sequence: TGTGCCAGCAGTTCGGGAGCTGCAACTAATGAAAAACTGTTTTTT. Protein: CASSSGAATNEKLFF.

This clonotype occurred a few times. The V call is TRBV5-1, the J call TRBJ1-1; unclear D gene. V was trimmed by 1 base and J by 0 bases, leaving 19 bases between them. CDR3 length: 18 amino acids. The V gene's germline CDR1 is SGHRS and CDR2 YFSETQ. CDR3 coding DNA: TGCGCCAGCAGCTTGACTCCTAGGAGGTTATTCATGAACACTGAAGCTTTCTTT. Its translation is CASSLTPRRLFMNTEAFF.

This clonotype occurred many times. The chain couples TRBV5-1 to TRBJ1-1; unclear D gene. This CDR3 comprises 15 residues. Deletions cut 0 bases from V and 5 bases from J, with 14 bases between. Germline CDR1 is SGHRS and CDR2 is YFSETQ. CDR3 DNA: TGCGCCAGCAGCTTGGGTGTTCATGGGATGACTGAAGCTTTCTTT. Translating it yields CASSLGVHGMTEAFF.

This clonotype was seen a handful of times. The V and J genes are TRBV5-1 and TRBJ1-1; D remains ambiguous. Germline assignment: CDR1 SGHRS and CDR2 YFSETQ. Trimming removed 4 bases from V and 5 bases from J, with 12 bases in between. The CDR3 totals 13 residues. The CDR3 spells CASSEHLQTEAFF. Here the CDR3 DNA reads TGCGCCAGCAGCGAACACCTACAGACTGAAGCTTTCTTT.

This clonotype was detected many times. The genes are TRBV5-1 and TRBJ1-5, with TRBD1 identical over 8 bases. V shed 4 bases, J shed 5 bases, and the junction held 5 bases outside the gene matches. This CDR3 is built from 14 residues. Germline assignment: CDR1 SGHRS and CDR2 YFSETQ. This CDR3 is CASSLAGQDQPQHF. DNA for the CDR3: TGCGCCAGCAGCCTGGCGGGACAGGATCAGCCCCAGCATTTT.

This clonotype was observed a handful of times. V usage is TRBV9 and J usage is TRBJ2-2; weak D call: TRBD2 (6 bases). This CDR3 is built from 15 residues. Germline V gives CDR1 SGDLS, CDR2 YYNGEE. Between the trimmed V and J ends, which lost 5 bases and 6 bases, there was a span of 17 bases. The CDR3, as DNA: TGTGCCAGCAGACCGGGACTCGCCGTAGCCGGGGAGCTGTTTTTT. Its translation is CASRPGLAVAGELFF.

This clonotype was detected a few times. The chain carries TRBV3-1 and TRBJ2-7, with TRBD1 matching 10 bases. The germline V gene has CDR1 LGHDT and CDR2 YNNKEL (reference sequence). After removal of 1 base from V and 3 bases from J, the junction contained 6 bases not matched to a gene. The CDR3 length is 16 residues. CDR3 protein: CASSQVGGQGLYEQYF. CDR3 coding DNA: TGTGCCAGCAGCCAAGTTGGGGGACAGGGGCTCTACGAGCAGTACTTC.

This clonotype appeared a single time. This rearrangement joins TRBV20-1 to TRBJ2-5; D remains ambiguous. V was pared by 5 bases and J by 0 bases, with 19 bases between. The CDR3 loop spans 16 amino acids. Germline V CDR1 and CDR2: DFQATT, SNEGSKA (reference sequence). The CDR3 reads CSAFGGNQVYQETQYF. The CDR3 DNA is TGCAGTGCTTTCGGCGGAAACCAGGTCTACCAAGAGACCCAGTACTTC.

There are many counts of this clonotype. The chain recombines TRBV28 with TRBJ2-5; D uncertain. Germline lookup yields CDR1 MDHEN and CDR2 SYDVKM. The V and J ends lost 6 bases and 2 bases respectively, with 7 bases between them. The CDR3 runs 12 residues. CDR3 nucleotide sequence: TGTGCCAGCAGACAGACTCAAGAGACCCAGTACTTC. It translates to CASRQTQETQYF.

This clonotype was seen repeatedly, ten times or more. The CDR3 reads CASSFLQQGLHEQYF. CDR3 DNA: TGTGCCAGCAGTTTTCTACAACAGGGTCTCCACGAGCAGTACTTC. The chain carries TRBV28 and TRBJ2-7, with D possibly TRBD1 on 6 matching bases. Looked up from germline, CDR1 is MDHEN and CDR2 is SYDVKM. V was clipped by 3 bases and J by 5 bases, with 17 bases between them. CDR3 size: 15 residues. Drawing the rest from reference TRBV28 and TRBJ2-7, the complete variable domain is DVKVTQSSRYLVKRTGEKVFLECVQDMDHENMFWYRQDPGLGLRLIYFSYDVKMKEKGDIPEGYSVSREKKERFSLILESASTNQTSMYLCASSFLQQGLHEQYFGPGTRLTVT.

The chain joins TRBV11-2 to TRBJ2-7; D is perhaps TRBD2 (6 bases). Trimming shortened V by 0 bases and J by 2 bases, and 8 bases separated the two germline ends. Germline V gene lookup returns CDR1 SGHAT and CDR2 FQNNGV. CDR3 length: 14 amino acids. Here the CDR3 DNA reads TGTGCCAGCAGCTTAGACGGGACTGCCTACGAGCAGTACTTC. Translating gives CASSLDGTAYEQYF.

Worth noting for this clonotype: Possible read error: a much larger clone is one base away. The chain links TRBV27 to TRBJ1-2, with D possibly TRBD1 on 5 matching bases. CDR1 is MNHEY, CDR2 SMNVEV, per germline (reference sequence). Trimming stripped 8 bases from V and 10 bases from J, with 17 bases between. CDR3 size: 12 residues. The CDR3 protein is CASGGRVGDYTF. In DNA form, the CDR3 reads TGTGCCAGCGGGGGACGAGTAGGCGACTACACCTTC.

The chain combines TRBV7-2 with TRBJ2-1; TRBD2 aligns across 7 bases. Germline lookup yields CDR1 SGHTA and CDR2 FQGNSA. CDR3 length equals 15 residues. The J segment lost 7 bases and the V segment lost 1 base, leaving 7 bases of the junction unmatched. The CDR3 spells CASSLGRGLRNEQFF. CDR3 nucleotide sequence: TGTGCCAGCAGCTTAGGGAGGGGACTAAGGAATGAGCAGTTCTTC.

For this clonotype: The junction differs from germline at one of its ends, possibly a read error. V and J are TRBV7-9 and TRBJ2-5, with D uncertain. Germline CDR1 is SEHNR and CDR2 is FQNEAQ (reference sequence). This CDR3 region has 12 residues. The CDR3 bases are TGTGCCAGCAGCTCAGATGCAGAGACCCAGCACTTC. Translating gives CASSSDAETQHF.

Many counts were recorded for this clonotype. V usage is TRBV6-1 and J usage is TRBJ1-5; a possible D gene is TRBD1 (6 bases). Germline V gene lookup returns CDR1 MNHNS and CDR2 SASEGT. The CDR3 has 19 amino acids. V was cut by 7 bases and J by 4 bases, with 29 bases left in between. For the CDR3, the DNA is TGTGCCAGCAAACCAGGAAGGGGGAAGGGCAAGGTCGGGAATCAGCCCCAGCATTTT. It encodes CASKPGRGKGKVGNQPQHF.

The chain is built from TRBV5-1 and TRBJ2-2, with D maybe TRBD1 (6 bases). The CDR3 sequence is 14 residues long. Germline V lookup: CDR1 SGHRS, CDR2 YFSETQ. Trimming took off 4 bases at V and 5 bases at J, with 12 bases between the two ends. This chain's CDR3 is CASSPTQGTGELFF. The CDR3, as DNA: TGCGCCAGCAGCCCCACACAGGGAACCGGGGAGCTGTTTTTT.

At least ten counts were recorded for this clonotype. The chain is built from TRBV10-1 and TRBJ1-2, with a weak D call TRBD1 (5 bases). Germline V lookup: CDR1 WNHNN, CDR2 SYGVQD (reference sequence). The CDR3 extends over 16 amino acids. Trimming pared 4 bases from V and 4 bases from J, leaving 19 bases between. In nucleotides, the CDR3 is TGCGCCAGCAGTGGAAGGACTGGGACTTTCGTCTATGGCTACACCTTC. Amino acid sequence: CASSGRTGTFVYGYTF.

The rearrangement uses TRBV6-1 and TRBJ1-1; D not certain. V was cut by 5 bases and J by 1 base, with 11 bases left in between. The V gene's germline CDR1 is MNHNS and CDR2 SASEGT. There are 14 residues in the CDR3. The CDR3 region has the DNA TGTGCCAGCAGTCCCCCCTTTGAGAACACTGAAGCTTTCTTT. Protein: CASSPPFENTEAFF.

This clonotype was counted at least ten times. This chain uses TRBV12-3 or TRBV12-4 with TRBJ2-3; TRBD2 agrees at 7 bases. This CDR3 comprises 17 residues. V lost 3 bases to trimming and J lost 1 base; unmatched junction nucleotides: 10. CDR3 bases: TGTGCCAGCAGTTTTGTCGGCGGGAGTAAGGGCACAGATACGCAGTATTTT. The encoded protein is CASSFVGGSKGTDTQYF.

This clonotype was observed many times. The chain links TRBV7-8 to TRBJ1-5, with 7 nucleotides matching TRBD1. CDR1 SGHVS and CDR2 FQNEAQ come from the germline V gene. CDR3 length: 18 amino acids. The V gene end was trimmed by 1 base and the J gene end by 0 bases; junction bases not matched to a gene: 9. CDR3 coding DNA: TGTGCCAGCAGCTTAGTGGGGGTGGGGACAGTTAGCAATCAGCCCCAGCATTTT. Amino acids: CASSLVGVGTVSNQPQHF. Using reference TRBV7-8 and TRBJ1-5 for the parts outside the CDR3, the full variable domain is GAGVSQSPRYKVAKRGQDVALRCDPISGHVSLFWYQQALGQGPEFLTYFQNEAQLDKSGLPSDRFFAERPEGSVSTLKIQRTQQEDSAVYLCASSLVGVGTVSNQPQHFGDGTRLSIL.

The CDR3 loop is CASSLWTGLTNSPLHF. CDR3 nucleotide sequence: TGTGCCAGCAGCTTGTGGACAGGACTGACCAATTCACCCCTCCACTTT. The gene calls are TRBV5-6 and TRBJ1-6, with TRBD1 identical over 7 bases. There are 16 residues in the CDR3. After removal of 1 base from V and 7 bases from J, the junction contained 8 bases not matched to a gene. Germline loops: CDR1 SGHDT, CDR2 YYEEEE.

The rearrangement links TRBV7-2 to TRBJ2-7; D may be TRBD2 (7 bases). CDR1 SGHTA and CDR2 FQGNSA come from the germline V gene. The V end lost 1 base, the J end lost 7 bases, and 17 bases lay between the germline ends. This CDR3 region has 15 residues. CDR3 bases: TGTGCCAGCAGCTTAGGTCGTGGGGCGGGGGCGGAGCAGTACTTC. Protein: CASSLGRGAGAEQYF. Combining the CDR3 with reference TRBV7-2 and TRBJ2-7 gives the whole variable domain GAGVSQSPSNKVTEKGKDVELRCDPISGHTALYWYRQSLGQGLEFLIYFQGNSAPDKSGLPSDRFSAERTGGSVSTLTIQRTQQEDSAVYLCASSLGRGAGAEQYFGPGTRLTVT.

Points on this clonotype: A read error may explain this, as a much larger clone is one base away. The gene calls are TRBV12-3 or TRBV12-4 and TRBJ2-7; 14 bases are a match to TRBD2. The CDR3 is 16 residues long. Losses at the gene ends were 5 bases for V and 0 bases for J; bases not matched to a gene: 3. The CDR3 reads CASSPGLAGGSYEQYF. For the CDR3, the DNA is TGTGCCAGCAGTCCTGGACTAGCGGGAGGCTCCTACGAGCAGTACTTC.

This clonotype was counted a few times. The chain links TRBV6-1 to TRBJ1-5; tentatively, D is TRBD1 (6 bases). Germline CDR1 MNHNS, CDR2 SASEGT. The ends were cut back, 6 bases at V and 5 bases at J, with 14 bases in the middle. CDR3 length: 14 amino acids. DNA of the CDR3: TGTGCCAGCAGGCCTCACAGGGATTATCAGCCCCAGCATTTT. This encodes CASRPHRDYQPQHF.

This clonotype was seen only a few times. V gene TRBV4-3 combines with J gene TRBJ2-7, with D maybe TRBD2 (7 bases). The CDR3 extends over 15 amino acids. From germline, CDR1 is LGHNA and CDR2 YSLEER. V lost 4 bases, J lost 5 bases, and 18 bases lay in between. CDR3 amino acids: CASSRRRGASDEQYF. The CDR3 DNA reads as TGCGCCAGCAGCCGTAGACGGGGGGCGTCGGACGAGCAGTACTTC.